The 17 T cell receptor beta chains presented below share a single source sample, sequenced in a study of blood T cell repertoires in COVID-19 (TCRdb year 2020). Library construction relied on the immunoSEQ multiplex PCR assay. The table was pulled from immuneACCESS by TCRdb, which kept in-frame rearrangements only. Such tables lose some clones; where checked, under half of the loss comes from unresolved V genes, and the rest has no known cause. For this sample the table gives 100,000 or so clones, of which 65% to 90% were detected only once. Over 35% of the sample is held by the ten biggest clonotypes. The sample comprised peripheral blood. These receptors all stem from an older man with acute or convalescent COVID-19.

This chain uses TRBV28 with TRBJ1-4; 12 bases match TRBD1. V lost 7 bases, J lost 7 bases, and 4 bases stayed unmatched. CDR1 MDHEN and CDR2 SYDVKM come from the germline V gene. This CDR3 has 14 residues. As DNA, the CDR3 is TGTGCCAGCAACAGGGACAGGGGGCTTGAAAAACTGTTTTTT. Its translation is CASNRDRGLEKLFF.

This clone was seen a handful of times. CDR3 protein: CASSVGGTYEQYF. CDR3 coding DNA: TGCGCCAGCAGCGTCGGCGGTACCTACGAGCAGTACTTC. This rearrangement joins TRBV5-1 to TRBJ2-7; D is undetermined. The CDR3 runs 13 residues. V was shortened by 4 bases and J by 2 bases, with 10 bases between the two germline ends. Germline lookup yields CDR1 SGHRS and CDR2 YFSETQ.

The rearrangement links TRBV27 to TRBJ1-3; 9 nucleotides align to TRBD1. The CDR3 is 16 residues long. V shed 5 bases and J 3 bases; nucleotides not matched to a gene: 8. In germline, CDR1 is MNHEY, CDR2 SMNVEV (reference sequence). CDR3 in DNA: TGTGCCAGCAGTCCCACCGGGACAGGGCTTGGAAACACCATATATTTT. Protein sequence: CASSPTGTGLGNTIYF.

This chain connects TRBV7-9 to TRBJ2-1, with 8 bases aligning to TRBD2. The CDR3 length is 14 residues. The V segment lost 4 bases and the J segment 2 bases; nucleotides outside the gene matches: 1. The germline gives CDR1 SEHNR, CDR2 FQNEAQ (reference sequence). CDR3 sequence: CASSSLAAYNEQFF. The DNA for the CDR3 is TGTGCCAGCAGCTCACTAGCGGCCTACAATGAGCAGTTCTTC.

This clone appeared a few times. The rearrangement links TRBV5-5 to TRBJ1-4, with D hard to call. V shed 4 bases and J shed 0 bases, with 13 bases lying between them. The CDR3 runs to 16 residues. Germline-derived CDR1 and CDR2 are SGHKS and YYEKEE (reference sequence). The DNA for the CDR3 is TGTGCCAGCAGCCTCCCCGGGATTACAACTAATGAAAAACTGTTTTTT. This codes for CASSLPGITTNEKLFF.

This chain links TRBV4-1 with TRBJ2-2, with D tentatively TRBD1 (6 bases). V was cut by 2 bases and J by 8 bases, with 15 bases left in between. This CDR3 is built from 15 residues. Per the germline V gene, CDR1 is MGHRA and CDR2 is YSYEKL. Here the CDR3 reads CASSQPDRLSGELFF. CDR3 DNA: TGCGCCAGCAGCCAACCAGACAGGCTCTCTGGGGAGCTGTTTTTT.

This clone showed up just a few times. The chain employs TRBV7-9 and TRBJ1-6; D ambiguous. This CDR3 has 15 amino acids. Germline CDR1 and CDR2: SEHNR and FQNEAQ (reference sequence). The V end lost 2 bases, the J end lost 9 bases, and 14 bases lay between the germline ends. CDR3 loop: CASSLPREHSSPLHF. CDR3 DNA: TGTGCCAGCAGCTTACCCCGGGAGCACAGTTCACCCCTCCACTTT. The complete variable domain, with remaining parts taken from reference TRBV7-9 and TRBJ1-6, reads DTGVSQNPRHKITKRGQNVTFRCDPISEHNRLYWYRQTLGQGPEFLTYFQNEAQLEKSRLLSDRFSAERPKGSFSTLEIQRTEQGDSAMYLCASSLPREHSSPLHFGNGTRLTVT.

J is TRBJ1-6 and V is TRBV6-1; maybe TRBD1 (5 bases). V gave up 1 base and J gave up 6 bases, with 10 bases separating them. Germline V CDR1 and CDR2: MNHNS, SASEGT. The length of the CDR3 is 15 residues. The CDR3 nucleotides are TGTGCCAGCAGTGAAGTAGGGGCCGGTAATTCACCCCTCCACTTT. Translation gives CASSEVGAGNSPLHF.

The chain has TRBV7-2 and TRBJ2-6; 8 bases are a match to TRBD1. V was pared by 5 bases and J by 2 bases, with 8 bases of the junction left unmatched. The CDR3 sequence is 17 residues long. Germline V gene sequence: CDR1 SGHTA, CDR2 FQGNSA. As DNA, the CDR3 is TGTGCCAGCAGCCCCGGACAGGGCGGGGCTGGGGCCAACGTCCTGACTTTC. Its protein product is CASSPGQGGAGANVLTF. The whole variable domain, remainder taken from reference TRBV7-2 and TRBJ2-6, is GAGVSQSPSNKVTEKGKDVELRCDPISGHTALYWYRQSLGQGLEFLIYFQGNSAPDKSGLPSDRFSAERTGGSVSTLTIQRTQQEDSAVYLCASSPGQGGAGANVLTFGAGSRLTVL.

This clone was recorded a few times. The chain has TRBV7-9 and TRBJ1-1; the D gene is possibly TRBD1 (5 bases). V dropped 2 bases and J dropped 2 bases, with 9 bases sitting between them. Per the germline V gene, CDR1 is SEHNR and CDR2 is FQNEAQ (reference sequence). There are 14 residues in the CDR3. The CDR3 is CASSLRQTNTEAFF. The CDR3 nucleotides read TGTGCCAGCAGCTTAAGACAGACAAACACTGAAGCTTTCTTT. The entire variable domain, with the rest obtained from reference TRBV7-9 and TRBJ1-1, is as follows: DTGVSQNPRHKITKRGQNVTFRCDPISEHNRLYWYRQTLGQGPEFLTYFQNEAQLEKSRLLSDRFSAERPKGSFSTLEIQRTEQGDSAMYLCASSLRQTNTEAFFGQGTRLTVV.

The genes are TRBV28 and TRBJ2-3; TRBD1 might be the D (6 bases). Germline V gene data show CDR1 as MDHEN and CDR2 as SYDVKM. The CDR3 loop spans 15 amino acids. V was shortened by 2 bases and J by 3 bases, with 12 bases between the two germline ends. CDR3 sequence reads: CASSLNTGYTDTQYF. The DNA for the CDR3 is TGTGCCAGCAGTTTAAATACAGGGTATACAGATACGCAGTATTTT.

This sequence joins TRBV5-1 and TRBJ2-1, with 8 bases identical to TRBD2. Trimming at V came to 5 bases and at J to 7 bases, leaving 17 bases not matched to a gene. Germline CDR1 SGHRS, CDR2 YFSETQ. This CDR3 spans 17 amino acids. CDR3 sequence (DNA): TGCGCCAGCAGTAGGGGAACTAGCGGCTTTACTAGAAATGAGCAGTTCTTC. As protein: CASSRGTSGFTRNEQFF.

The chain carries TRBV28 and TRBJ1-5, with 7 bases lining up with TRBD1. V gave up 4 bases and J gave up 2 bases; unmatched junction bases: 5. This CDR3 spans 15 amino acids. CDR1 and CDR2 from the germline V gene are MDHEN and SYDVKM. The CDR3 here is CASSYTGVGNQPQHF. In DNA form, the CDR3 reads TGTGCCAGCAGTTACACAGGGGTGGGCAATCAGCCCCAGCATTTT.

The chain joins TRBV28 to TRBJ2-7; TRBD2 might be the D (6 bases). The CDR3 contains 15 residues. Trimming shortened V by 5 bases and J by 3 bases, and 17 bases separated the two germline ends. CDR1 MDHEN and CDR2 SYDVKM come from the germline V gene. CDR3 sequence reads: CASSRPPGRFYEQYF. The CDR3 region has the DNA TGTGCCAGCAGTCGCCCCCCGGGGAGGTTCTACGAGCAGTACTTC.

This CDR3 is CASSAQQGLETQYF. The CDR3 DNA is TGTGCCAGCAGCGCCCAACAGGGGTTGGAGACCCAGTACTTC. J is TRBJ2-5 and V is TRBV11-1, with 7 bases fitting TRBD1. V lost 5 bases, J lost 5 bases, and 8 bases stayed unmatched. The CDR3 has 14 residues. From germline, CDR1 is SGHAT and CDR2 FQDESV (reference sequence).

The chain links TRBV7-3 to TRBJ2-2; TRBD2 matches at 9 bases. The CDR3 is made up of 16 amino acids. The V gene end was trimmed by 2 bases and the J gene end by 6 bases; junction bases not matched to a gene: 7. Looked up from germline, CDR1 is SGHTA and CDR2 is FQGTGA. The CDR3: CASSLSSLAGSGELFF. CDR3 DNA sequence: TGTGCCAGCAGCTTATCTTCCCTAGCGGGATCCGGGGAGCTGTTTTTT.

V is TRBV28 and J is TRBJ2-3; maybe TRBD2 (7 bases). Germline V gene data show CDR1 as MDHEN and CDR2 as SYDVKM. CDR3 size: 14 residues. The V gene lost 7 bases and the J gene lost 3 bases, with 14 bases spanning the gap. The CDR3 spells CASNGGAWTDTQYF. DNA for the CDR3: TGTGCCAGCAATGGGGGGGCTTGGACAGATACGCAGTATTTT.